The next 27 T cell receptor beta chains were all read from a single sample in a study of T-cell reconstitution after alpha-beta-depleted transplantation in children. During its preparation, the TCRbeta library received unique molecular identifiers. A single record per CDR3 protein comes from TCRdb applying MiXCR to the PCR reads. The sample carries hundreds of thousands of distinct CDR3 sequences, around 16% recorded once. The specimen comprised PBMCs from the stem cell graft donor, sampled from the stem cell graft. The source of these receptors is a human donor who donated a stem cell graft to a child with acute myeloid leukemia.

The V and J genes are TRBV11-2 and TRBJ1-1; D not resolved. Germline assignment: CDR1 SGHAT and CDR2 FQNNGV. The V end lost 2 bases, the J end lost 1 base, and 14 bases lay between the germline ends. This CDR3 spans 16 amino acids. The chain's CDR3 is CASSLSLASPNTEAFF. CDR3 nucleotides: TGTGCCAGCAGCTTAAGTCTCGCAAGTCCGAACACTGAAGCTTTCTTT.

This clonotype was detected many times. V usage is TRBV4-3 and J usage is TRBJ2-6, with a tentative D call TRBD1 (5 bases). V was trimmed by 1 base and J by 3 bases, leaving 13 bases between them. The CDR3 length is 17 residues. Germline loops: CDR1 LGHNA, CDR2 YSLEER. CDR3 DNA sequence: TGCGCCAGCAGCCAAGTTTGGCAGGGAAGTGGGGCCAACGTCCTGACTTTC. This encodes CASSQVWQGSGANVLTF.

This chain connects TRBV5-1 to TRBJ1-1; no firm D call. Trimming cost V 0 bases and J 1 base, with 4 bases left between them. There are 13 residues in the CDR3. CDR1 SGHRS and CDR2 YFSETQ come from the germline V gene. CDR3 amino acids: CASSLDWNTEAFF. The DNA for the CDR3 is TGCGCCAGCAGCTTGGACTGGAACACTGAAGCTTTCTTT.

This clonotype was counted at least ten times. This chain uses TRBV29-1 with TRBJ1-6; weak D call: TRBD1 (5 bases). Deletions cut 7 bases from V and 7 bases from J, with 17 bases between. There are 14 residues in the CDR3. The germline CDR1 and CDR2 sequences are SQVTM and ANQGSEA. The CDR3 DNA sequence: TGCAGCGACAACGCCGGCCCAGGGAATTCACCCCTCCACTTT. It is translated as CSDNAGPGNSPLHF.

This clonotype was detected a few times. V usage is TRBV7-9 and J usage is TRBJ1-2; D not resolved. This CDR3 comprises 13 residues. Germline V lookup: CDR1 SEHNR, CDR2 FQNEAQ (reference sequence). V was pared by 5 bases and J by 10 bases, with 17 bases between. DNA for the CDR3: TGTGCCAGCAGCATCGGGAGGATAGGTGACTACACCTTC. Protein sequence: CASSIGRIGDYTF.

Many counts were recorded for this clonotype. The chain has TRBV6-2 or TRBV6-3 and TRBJ2-1; D is perhaps TRBD1 or TRBD2 (6 bases each). V was cut by 10 bases and J by 0 bases, with 13 bases left in between. Looked up from germline, CDR1 is MNHEY and CDR2 is SVGEGT. The CDR3 contains 14 residues. CDR3 DNA sequence: TGTGCCATCTCGGGGGCTGCCTCCTACAATGAGCAGTTCTTC. Translation: CAISGAASYNEQFF.

Concerning this clonotype itself: A much larger clone differs by one base, so this may be a read error. This chain uses TRBV5-4 with TRBJ2-1, with D tentatively TRBD1 or TRBD2 (5 bases each). In germline, CDR1 is SGHNT, CDR2 YYREEE (reference sequence). The germline V and J ends were trimmed by 2 bases and 6 bases, with 9 bases remaining between them. The CDR3 sequence is 13 residues long. The CDR3 DNA sequence: TGTGCCAGCAGCTTTGGGGGATTCAATGAGCAGTTCTTC. Residues: CASSFGGFNEQFF. Complete variable domain (other parts from reference TRBV5-4 and TRBJ2-1): ETGVTQSPTHLIKTRGQQVTLRCSSQSGHNTVSWYQQALGQGPQFIFQYYREEENGRGNFPPRFSGLQFPNYSSELNVNALELDDSALYLCASSFGGFNEQFFGPGTRLTVL.

In this sample, this clonotype turned up many times. The chain recombines TRBV6-5 with TRBJ2-1; D is unclear. V was shortened by 0 bases and J by 8 bases, with 17 bases between the two germline ends. The CDR3 totals 16 residues. The germline gives CDR1 MNHEY, CDR2 SVGAGI. The CDR3 nucleotides are TGTGCCAGCAGTTACTCGAACCGGGTGTGGACGGATGAGCAGTTCTTC. Translation gives CASSYSNRVWTDEQFF.

The chain links TRBV6-1 to TRBJ2-7; either TRBD1 or TRBD2 may supply D (5 bases each). CDR3 size: 15 residues. Germline V gene lookup returns CDR1 MNHNS and CDR2 SASEGT. V was cut by 4 bases and J by 3 bases, with 16 bases left in between. The CDR3 loop reads CASSGHRDGDYEQYV. CDR3 in DNA: TGTGCCAGCAGTGGTCATCGGGACGGCGACTACGAGCAGTACGTC.

V gene TRBV7-2 combines with J gene TRBJ1-2; TRBD1 matches 7 bases. Losses at the gene ends were 3 bases for V and 8 bases for J; bases not matched to a gene: 9. The CDR3 totals 14 residues. Germline CDR1 is SGHTA and CDR2 is FQGNSA. This chain's CDR3 is CASSLGGQAGGYTF. The CDR3 nucleotides are TGTGCCAGCAGCTTGGGAGGACAGGCGGGGGGCTACACCTTC.

This clonotype has just a few counts. V usage is TRBV7-9 and J usage is TRBJ2-5; 7 bases are shared with TRBD1. The germline gives CDR1 SEHNR, CDR2 FQNEAQ (reference sequence). The CDR3 runs to 13 residues. Trimming at V came to 8 bases and at J to 0 bases, leaving 3 bases not matched to a gene. The CDR3 spells CASSQGDQETQYF. The CDR3, as DNA: TGTGCCAGCTCCCAGGGGGACCAAGAGACCCAGTACTTC.

The rearrangement uses TRBV7-9 and TRBJ1-1, with unresolved D. V shed 5 bases and J shed 7 bases, with 11 bases lying between them. The length of the CDR3 is 12 residues. CDR1 is SEHNR and CDR2 is FQNEAQ in the germline V gene (reference sequence). CDR3 DNA sequence: TGTGCCAGCAGCCGACGGCAAATTGAAGCTTTCTTT. Translating it yields CASSRRQIEAFF.

V is TRBV27 and J is TRBJ2-2; D unresolved. CDR3 length: 14 amino acids. V was trimmed by 5 bases and J by 2 bases, leaving 9 bases between them. Germline CDR1 MNHEY, CDR2 SMNVEV (reference sequence). The DNA for the CDR3 is TGTGCCAGCAGTGCAAACTTCAACACCGGGGAGCTGTTTTTT. This encodes CASSANFNTGELFF.

This chain links TRBV12-3 or TRBV12-4 with TRBJ2-1; 8 bases fit TRBD2. The junction had 14 bases not matched to a gene; V was cut back by 6 bases and J by 10 bases. CDR3 length: 15 residues. CDR3 loop: CASRSYSGGPLEQFF. As DNA, the CDR3 is TGTGCCAGCAGGTCGTACAGCGGGGGCCCCCTGGAGCAGTTCTTC.

This clonotype was counted a few times. V usage is TRBV28 and J usage is TRBJ2-4; D is perhaps TRBD1 (6 bases). Germline assignment: CDR1 MDHEN and CDR2 SYDVKM. V was shortened by 5 bases and J by 0 bases, with 11 bases between the two germline ends. The CDR3 covers 15 residues. CDR3 sequence: CASSPRTVAKNIQYF. As DNA, the CDR3 is TGTGCCAGCAGTCCCAGGACAGTAGCCAAAAACATTCAGTACTTC.

The V gene is TRBV25-1, the J gene TRBJ1-2; the match to TRBD1 covers 9 bases. J lost 7 bases, V lost 3 bases, and 6 bases had no gene match. The length of the CDR3 is 14 residues. CDR1 is MGHDK, CDR2 SYGVNS, per germline. As DNA, the CDR3 is TGTGCCAGCAGTGAGCCGGGGACAGGGTCTGGCTACACCTTC. It codes for CASSEPGTGSGYTF.

This sequence joins TRBV7-9 and TRBJ2-7; TRBD2 matches 11 bases. The germline V gene has CDR1 SEHNR and CDR2 FQNEAQ (reference sequence). The length of the CDR3 is 17 residues. After removal of 2 bases from V and 2 bases from J, the junction contained 8 bases not matched to a gene. CDR3 sequence reads: CASSLLTSGGRAYEQYF. The CDR3 nucleotides are TGTGCCAGCAGCTTACTTACTAGCGGGGGCCGGGCCTACGAGCAGTACTTC. Complete variable domain (other parts from reference TRBV7-9 and TRBJ2-7): DTGVSQNPRHKITKRGQNVTFRCDPISEHNRLYWYRQTLGQGPEFLTYFQNEAQLEKSRLLSDRFSAERPKGSFSTLEIQRTEQGDSAMYLCASSLLTSGGRAYEQYFGPGTRLTVT.

This clonotype was seen many times. J is TRBJ2-1 and V is TRBV20-1, with TRBD1 matching over 9 bases. The CDR3 is made up of 14 amino acids. Germline V CDR1 and CDR2: DFQATT, SNEGSKA (reference sequence). J gave up 3 bases and V 5 bases, and 5 bases lay outside the gene matches. CDR3 sequence: CSAGGTGHYNEQFF. DNA of the CDR3: TGCAGTGCTGGGGGGACAGGGCACTACAATGAGCAGTTCTTC.

This clonotype came up a few times. V is TRBV12-3 or TRBV12-4 and J is TRBJ2-3, with D uncertain. The CDR3 spans 14 residues. V was cut by 3 bases and J by 0 bases, with 7 bases left in between. For the CDR3, the DNA is TGTGCCAGCAGTTTTCTCTTTAGCACAGATACGCAGTATTTT. Residues: CASSFLFSTDTQYF.

The genes are TRBV15 and TRBJ1-2; no definite D call. The CDR3 runs to 14 residues. Trimming stripped 2 bases from V and 6 bases from J, with 13 bases between. CDR1 is LNHNV and CDR2 is YYDKDF in the germline V gene (reference sequence). The CDR3 nucleotides are TGTGCCACCAGCAGACTACCCCTTCTTGATGGCTACACCTTC. Its protein is CATSRLPLLDGYTF.

J is TRBJ2-3 and V is TRBV9; D ambiguous. Trimming left V 6 bases short and J 0 bases short, with 11 bases between. The CDR3 covers 14 residues. Germline CDR1 is SGDLS and CDR2 is YYNGEE. The CDR3 protein is CASNPAHSTDTQYF. The CDR3 bases are TGTGCCAGCAACCCGGCACACAGCACAGATACGCAGTATTTT.

This clonotype was seen at least ten times. J is TRBJ1-5 and V is TRBV20-1; D is unresolved. This CDR3 has 12 residues. The ends were cut back, 6 bases at V and 3 bases at J, with 9 bases in the middle. Germline V lookup: CDR1 DFQATT, CDR2 SNEGSKA (reference sequence). In nucleotides, the CDR3 is TGCAGTGCGGTGGGCACCAATCAGCCCCAGCATTTT. This translates into CSAVGTNQPQHF.

There are many counts of this clonotype. The V gene is TRBV20-1, the J gene TRBJ1-2; D ambiguous. The germline V gene has CDR1 DFQATT and CDR2 SNEGSKA (reference sequence). The CDR3 runs 11 residues. Trimming stripped 0 bases from V and 12 bases from J, with 11 bases between. In DNA form, the CDR3 reads TGCAGTGCTAGAGACGGGGTCAGACACACCTTC. Translating gives CSARDGVRHTF.

This clonotype was found many times. The chain joins TRBV9 to TRBJ2-1, with a possible D match to TRBD1 (5 bases). Trimming left V 2 bases short and J 8 bases short, with 11 bases between. CDR1 is SGDLS, CDR2 YYNGEE, per germline. CDR3 length equals 13 residues. CDR3 nucleotide sequence: TGTGCCAGCAGCGTTGTTGGGGCATATGAGCAGTTCTTC. Its protein product is CASSVVGAYEQFF.

On this clonotype itself: A read error may produce the germline difference seen at one junction end. The J gene is TRBJ2-4, the V gene TRBV20-1, with 9 bases aligning to TRBD2. Germline V CDR1 and CDR2: DFQATT, SNEGSKA (reference sequence). The CDR3 is 16 residues long. DNA of the CDR3: TGCTGTGCTAGAGTGGTTAGCGGGGGAGCCAAAAACATTCAGTACTTC. It yields the protein CCARVVSGGAKNIQYF.

This chain joins TRBV7-3 and TRBJ2-5, with D hard to call. The CDR3 covers 14 residues. Trimming removed 2 bases from V and 5 bases from J, with 12 bases in between. Germline V lookup: CDR1 SGHTA, CDR2 FQGTGA. The CDR3 sequence is CASSLWGSKETQYF. As DNA, the CDR3 is TGTGCCAGCAGCTTATGGGGTAGCAAGGAGACCCAGTACTTC.

This rearrangement joins TRBV12-3 or TRBV12-4 to TRBJ2-3; TRBD2 agrees at 9 bases. The CDR3 loop spans 15 amino acids. V was clipped by 3 bases and J by 4 bases; unmatched bases: 5. The CDR3 loop is CASSLGGGASDTQYF. The CDR3, as DNA: TGTGCCAGCAGTTTGGGCGGGGGGGCCTCAGATACGCAGTATTTT.